The 18 T cell receptor beta chains in this list originate from one sample, sequenced in a study of blood T cell repertoires in COVID-19. Method: immunoSEQ multiplex PCR; TCRdb's copy keeps in-frame clones and lacks some. This repertoire shows 95,000 to 110,000 clones, approximately 88% found once; its top ten account for under 7%. The specimen sequenced was peripheral blood. These receptors came from a man in his forties or fifties with active or convalescent COVID-19.

The chain recombines TRBV28 with TRBJ2-1, with 9 bases that match TRBD2. The CDR3 totals 16 residues. Trimming cost V 3 bases and J 4 bases; bases outside gene matches: 7. The germline V gene has CDR1 MDHEN and CDR2 SYDVKM. CDR3 amino acids: CASSLVGAGGYNEQFF. The CDR3 bases are TGTGCCAGCAGTTTGGTGGGAGCGGGAGGATACAATGAGCAGTTCTTC.

The table lists this clone with a count of one. J is TRBJ2-2 and V is TRBV9; the match to TRBD1 covers 8 bases. The CDR3 consists of 15 residues. V dropped 4 bases and J dropped 4; count of bases not matched to a gene: 6. CDR1 is SGDLS, CDR2 YYNGEE, per germline. For the CDR3, the DNA is TGTGCCAGCAGCCCAGGGGGCCCGTTCACCGGGGAGCTGTTTTTT. Protein: CASSPGGPFTGELFF.

The chain links TRBV18 to TRBJ1-2; a possible D gene is TRBD1 (6 bases). The CDR3 has 14 amino acids. V lost 3 bases and J lost 0, with 8 bases in between. The germline gives CDR1 KGHSH, CDR2 LQKENI. The CDR3 DNA reads TGTGCCAGCTCACCGTGGGACACTAACTATGGCTACACCTTC. Encoded protein: CASSPWDTNYGYTF. The full variable domain, completed using reference TRBV18 and TRBJ1-2, is NAGVMQNPRHLVRRRGQEARLRCSPMKGHSHVYWYRQLPEEGLKFMVYLQKENIIDESGMPKERFSAEFPKEGPSILRIQQVVRGDSAAYFCASSPWDTNYGYTFGSGTRLTVV.

This chain connects TRBV6-5 to TRBJ1-2, with TRBD1 identical over 10 bases. V lost 6 bases to trimming and J lost 8 bases; unmatched junction nucleotides: 6. Germline CDR1 reads MNHEY; CDR2 reads SVGAGI. CDR3 length: 13 residues. CDR3 amino acids: CASSSGTGVGYTF. The CDR3 DNA follows: TGTGCCAGCAGCTCCGGGACAGGGGTAGGCTACACCTTC.

This clone was detected only a few times. The same CDR3 is also encoded by other DNA sequences in this sample. The CDR3 sequence: CASSLDGTGSYEQYF. CDR3 nucleotides: TGTGCCAGCAGCTTAGACGGTACAGGGAGTTACGAGCAGTACTTC. This chain connects TRBV7-2 to TRBJ2-7, with D perhaps matching TRBD1 (6 bases). The CDR3 is 15 amino acids. Germline V gene data show CDR1 as SGHTA and CDR2 as FQGNSA. Deletions cut 1 base from V and 4 bases from J, with 14 bases between.

The chain joins TRBV12-3 or TRBV12-4 to TRBJ2-5, with D maybe TRBD2 (6 bases). Trimming removed 3 bases at V and 5 bases at J, with 10 bases between. The CDR3 extends over 13 amino acids. The chain's CDR3 is CASSFDGSETQYF. CDR3 DNA sequence: TGTGCCAGCAGTTTCGACGGGAGTGAGACCCAGTACTTC.

This clone came up once. The chain combines TRBV27 with TRBJ2-2; D possibly corresponds to TRBD2 (5 bases). The CDR3 is made up of 14 amino acids. V lost 5 bases to trimming and J lost 1 base, with 8 bases between them. Germline V gene data show CDR1 as MNHEY and CDR2 as SMNVEV (reference sequence). The CDR3 coding sequence is TGTGCCAGCAGTCCGGACTGGAACACCGGGGAGCTGTTTTTT. This codes for CASSPDWNTGELFF.

V and J are TRBV3-1 (or the pseudogene TRBV3-2) and TRBJ2-1, with a tentative D call TRBD1 (5 bases). Germline CDR1 LGHDT, CDR2 YNNKEL (reference sequence). This CDR3 has 14 amino acids. The V gene lost 1 base and the J gene lost 4 bases, with 8 bases spanning the gap. Here the CDR3 DNA reads TGTGCCAGCAGCCAAGGCCAGGGTTACAATGAGCAGTTCTTC. Its protein is CASSQGQGYNEQFF.

The V call is TRBV5-8, the J call TRBJ2-7, with D possibly TRBD1 on 6 matching bases. Germline CDR1 is SGHTS and CDR2 is YDEGEE. Trimming took 6 bases from V and 4 from J, leaving 14 bases between them. This CDR3 has 13 amino acids. The CDR3, as DNA: TGTGCCAGCATGCACAGGGTAGGGTACGAGCAGTACTTC. As protein: CASMHRVGYEQYF.

The chain uses TRBV28 and TRBJ1-4; D perhaps matches TRBD1 (5 bases). V lost 8 bases and J lost 0, with 16 bases in between. Germline V gene data show CDR1 as MDHEN and CDR2 as SYDVKM. The CDR3 consists of 16 residues. DNA for the CDR3: TGTGCCAGCGCGAATGTGGGGCTCGCAACTAATGAAAAACTGTTTTTT. The encoded protein is CASANVGLATNEKLFF.

The chain links TRBV20-1 to TRBJ2-1; 7 bases fit TRBD2. The CDR3 contains 14 residues. V was clipped by 3 bases and J by 9 bases; unmatched bases: 11. The germline V gene encodes CDR1 DFQATT and CDR2 SNEGSKA (reference sequence). The CDR3 DNA reads as TGCAGTGCTAGTTGGGGGAGGGCCGGGAGTGAGCAGTTCTTC. Translating gives CSASWGRAGSEQFF.

This chain links TRBV7-9 with TRBJ1-4, with TRBD1 as a possible D gene (5 bases). The CDR3 sequence is 14 residues long. The V gene's germline CDR1 is SEHNR and CDR2 FQNEAQ (reference sequence). V lost 2 bases to trimming and J lost 8 bases, with 12 bases between them. The CDR3 sequence is CASSLPGLSEKLFF. The DNA of the CDR3 is TGTGCCAGCAGCTTACCGGGACTAAGCGAAAAACTGTTTTTT.

This clone was recorded once. This chain uses TRBV15 with TRBJ1-3, with 8 bases aligning to TRBD1. Germline CDR1 LNHNV, CDR2 YYDKDF (reference sequence). CDR3 size: 16 residues. V lost 4 bases and J lost 0; bases outside the gene matches: 5. CDR3 loop: CATSIWTGISGNTIYF. The CDR3 nucleotides read TGTGCCACCAGCATTTGGACAGGGATCTCTGGAAACACCATATATTTT.

This chain connects TRBV28 to TRBJ1-5, with D hard to call. V lost 8 bases and J lost 3, with 17 bases in between. The germline CDR1 and CDR2 sequences are MDHEN and SYDVKM. The CDR3 contains 15 residues. The DNA for the CDR3 is TGTGCCAGCCTCATGCTGGGCCCAAACAATCAGCCCCAGCATTTT. It translates to CASLMLGPNNQPQHF.

V and J are TRBV4-1 and TRBJ2-1; 7 positions match TRBD1. This CDR3 is built from 17 residues. Germline V gives CDR1 MGHRA, CDR2 YSYEKL. Trimming removed 5 bases from V and 0 bases from J; junction bases left unmatched: 10. CDR3 nucleotides: TGCGCCAGCAGCTCCCTGAAGGGGGCTCGCTCCTACAATGAGCAGTTCTTC. Protein sequence: CASSSLKGARSYNEQFF.

The rearrangement joins TRBV6-1 to TRBJ1-5; D not resolved. This CDR3 is 15 amino acids long. Trimming removed 2 bases from V and 1 base from J, with 9 bases in between. Per germline, CDR1 MNHNS and CDR2 SASEGT. CDR3 DNA: TGTGCCAGCAGTGAAAAGGGCGGGAGCAATCAGCCCCAGCATTTT. Its protein product is CASSEKGGSNQPQHF.

J is TRBJ1-1 and V is TRBV28, with TRBD1 as a possible D gene (6 bases). Per the germline V gene, CDR1 is MDHEN and CDR2 is SYDVKM. V was shortened by 3 bases and J by 8 bases, with 16 bases between the two germline ends. The CDR3 is 14 residues long. CDR3 loop: CASSFGGALGEAFF. The CDR3 DNA follows: TGTGCCAGCAGTTTCGGGGGGGCCTTGGGAGAAGCTTTCTTT. Drawing the rest from reference TRBV28 and TRBJ1-1, the complete variable domain is DVKVTQSSRYLVKRTGEKVFLECVQDMDHENMFWYRQDPGLGLRLIYFSYDVKMKEKGDIPEGYSVSREKKERFSLILESASTNQTSMYLCASSFGGALGEAFFGQGTRLTVV.

The chain joins TRBV5-5 to TRBJ2-1; maybe TRBD1 (6 bases). The CDR3 sequence is 13 residues long. Trimming took 3 bases from V and 6 from J, leaving 10 bases between them. Per germline, CDR1 SGHKS and CDR2 YYEKEE (reference sequence). The CDR3 region has the DNA TGTGCCAGCAGCTCAGAAGGGGGCAATGAGCAGTTCTTC. Translation gives CASSSEGGNEQFF. Drawing the rest from reference TRBV5-5 and TRBJ2-1, the complete variable domain is DAGVTQSPTHLIKTRGQQVTLRCSPISGHKSVSWYQQVLGQGPQFIFQYYEKEERGRGNFPDRFSARQFPNYSSELNVNALLLGDSALYLCASSSEGGNEQFFGPGTRLTVL.